This T cell receptor beta chain came from a study of blood T cell repertoires in COVID-19. Original data processing: The assay estimated nucleated cells by amplifying reference gene primers. The protocol was immunoSEQ multiplex PCR, while the TCRdb copy is restricted to in-frame clones and leaves out a portion. That table supplies the V and J calls and clone size; D and trimming were determined from the DNA. The table has roughly 160,000 clones, about 85% seen once. V lost 6 bases and J lost 0, with 9 bases in between. This CDR3 spans 14 amino acids. Germline V gene data show CDR1 as SQVTM and CDR2 as ANQGSEA.

This TCR derives from a woman in her fifties or sixties with COVID-19, enrolled during active disease. The sequencing sample was made of peripheral blood. The chain carries TRBV29-1 and TRBJ2-6, with D perhaps matching TRBD2 (6 bases). CDR3 DNA sequence: TGCAGCGTGGAGCGGGCCTCTGGGGCCAACGTCCTGACTTTC. This sequence encodes CSVERASGANVLTF.